This T cell receptor beta chain was recorded in a study of memory CD4+ T cells and cytomegalovirus serostatus. The overall study: Of the healthy Belgian adults, nine or ten were CMV seropositive and 20 to 25 seronegative.

Some clones are missing from TCRdb's copy, which holds only in-frame ones; the method was immunoSEQ multiplex PCR. Of some 41,000 clones detected, 70% to 80% appear once; the ten largest clones hold 0.79%. Single viable CD3+CD4+CD8-CD45RO+ cells were sorted as the memory CD4+ T cells. After thawing, CD4+ T cells were positively selected. The CDR3 length is 12 residues. Germline lookup yields CDR1 GTSNPN and CDR2 SVGIG (reference sequence). The V gene lost 8 bases and the J gene lost 2 bases, with 12 bases spanning the gap. The sequence derives from an adult in good health and CMV-seronegative. Sample: memory CD4+ T cells from blood. J is TRBJ1-2 and V is TRBV30; D gene uncertain. CDR3 nucleotides: TGTGCCGGATCCCCGGGAAACTATGGCTACACCTTC. This translates into CAGSPGNYGYTF. The variable domain in full, completed from reference TRBV30 and TRBJ1-2, reads SQTIHQWPATLVQPVGSPLSLECTVEGTSNPNLYWYRQAAGRGLQLLFYSVGIGQISSEVPQNLSASRPQDRQFILSSKKLLLSDSGFYLCAGSPGNYGYTFGSGTRLTVV.